Listed below are T cell receptor beta chains from one sample, sequenced in a study of T cells in Graves' hyperthyroidism and ophthalmopathy. Each CDR3 protein is one row after TCRdb ran MiXCR on the multiplex PCR reads. The sample includes fewer than 800,000 distinct CDR3 sequences, roughly 15% of them seen just once. The sample was blood. These receptors all come from a man aged 18 to 29 with Graves' hyperthyroidism. Each CDR3 is given with its conserved first and last residue. A D gene is named only where the DNA matches it firmly. Expanded clones get a size class; other rows say once, few or many, or leave the size out.

clone size	J gene	V gene	D gene	CDR3 DNA	CDR3 protein
many	TRBJ2-1	TRBV6-1	TRBD2	TGTGCCAGCACCACCGAGCGGGAGCGATCCTACAATGAGCAGTTCTTC	CASTTERERSYNEQFF
few	TRBJ2-3	TRBV5-1	TRBD2	TGCGCCAGCAGCCTGGCCGGGACTAGACCTTATTATACGCAGTATTTT	CASSLAGTRPYYTQYF
many	TRBJ2-7	TRBV6-2/TRBV6-3	.	TGTGCCAGCACGAAGGGGGTGCGACAGCCGTACGAGCAGTACTTC	CASTKGVRQPYEQYF
once	TRBJ1-1	TRBV5-1	TRBD1	TGCGCCAGCCGGGACCCTTGCCGACAGGGTGGGAACACTGAAGCTTTCTTT	CASRDPCRQGGNTEAFF
few	TRBJ2-7	TRBV29-1	.	TGCAGCGTTGAAGATCGAGAGGCCAGGGGTCACGAGCAGTACTTC	CSVEDREARGHEQYF
many	TRBJ1-1	TRBV3-1	.	TGTGCCAGCAGCCAAGGCACGTTTGGGACTGAAGCTTTCTTT	CASSQGTFGTEAFF
few	TRBJ2-2	TRBV27	TRBD2	TGTGCCAGCACCCCCTGGGCTAGCGGGAGAGATAACACCGGGGAGCTGTTTTTT	CASTPWASGRDNTGELFF
few	TRBJ2-7	TRBV12-3/TRBV12-4	.	TGTGCCAGCAGTTTAGGGACCCCGGTCGAGCAGTACTTC	CASSLGTPVEQYF
few	TRBJ2-4	TRBV28	.	TGTGCCAGCCCAGCTCGTCTACCACTCGCTGACCCTCTAGCCAAAAACATTCAGTACTTC	CASPARLPLADPLAKNIQYF
.	TRBJ2-4	TRBV29-1	.	TGCAGCGTTGAGGAGGGTGGCAAAAACATTCAGTACTTC	CSVEEGGKNIQYF
many	TRBJ1-5	TRBV10-3	.	TGTGCCATCAGTGACAGGGTCTTGGAGGGCAATCAGCCCCAGCATTTT	CAISDRVLEGNQPQHF
few	TRBJ1-3	TRBV12-3/TRBV12-4	TRBD1	TGTGCCAGCAGTCCACAGGGGGCGCAAGTGGCCGGCACCATATATTTT	CASSPQGAQVAGTIYF
many	TRBJ2-3	TRBV7-8	TRBD2	TGTGCCAGCAGCTCACGCAGGACTAGCGGAAGCACAGATACGCAGTATTTT	CASSSRRTSGSTDTQYF
few	TRBJ1-4	TRBV20-1	TRBD1	TGCAGTGCGGGGGACAGGGTGGAGGAAAAACTGTTTTTT	CSAGDRVEEKLFF
.	TRBJ1-5	TRBV15	.	TGTGCCACCAGCAGAGAGGCGGGCGTAGGCAATCAGCCCCAGCATTTT	CATSREAGVGNQPQHF
many	TRBJ2-7	TRBV30	.	TGTGCCTGGAGCAATACAGGGAACTACGAGCAGTACTTC	CAWSNTGNYEQYF
.	TRBJ2-5	TRBV3-1	.	TGTGCCAGCAGCCAGGACCAAGAGACCCAGTACTTC	CASSQDQETQYF
once	TRBJ2-1	TRBV7-8	TRBD2	TGTGCCAGCAGCACCGGGGGGGCTCCCTACAATGAGCAGTTCTTC	CASSTGGAPYNEQFF
.	TRBJ2-7	TRBV7-2	.	TGTGCCAGCAGCTTTCAGCGGGCCTACGAGCAGTACTTC	CASSFQRAYEQYF
.	TRBJ1-1	TRBV6-2/TRBV6-3	.	TGTGCCAGCAGTTACGGGGGGGCACGAGGAAGGGACACTGAAGCTTTCTTT	CASSYGGARGRDTEAFF
few	TRBJ1-2	TRBV29-1	.	TGCAGCGTTGGAGGGAGCTATGGCTACACCTTC	CSVGGSYGYTF
.	TRBJ1-2	TRBV4-1	TRBD1	TGCGCCAGCAGCCAACCGACAGGGGCCTATGGCTACACCTTC	CASSQPTGAYGYTF
.	TRBJ2-7	TRBV12-3/TRBV12-4	.	TGTGCCAGCAGTTTTGGGCATATAAACTACGAGCAGTACTTC	CASSFGHINYEQYF
many	TRBJ1-2	TRBV7-2	.	TGTGCCAGCAGCTTCGACGGATCCCCGGGGGGGTATGGCTACACCTTC	CASSFDGSPGGYGYTF
.	TRBJ2-2	TRBV20-1	TRBD2	TGCAGTGCTAGAGGTAGCGGGAGACAAATCGGGGAGCTGTTTTTT	CSARGSGRQIGELFF
.	TRBJ2-2	TRBV5-4	.	TGTGCCAGCAGCGCTTCCTACACCGGGGAGCTGTTTTTT	CASSASYTGELFF
many	TRBJ2-2	TRBV28	.	TGTGCCAACAGTTTGTCGGTAAACACCGGGGAGCTGTTTTTT	CANSLSVNTGELFF
many	TRBJ2-7	TRBV28	.	TGTGCCAGCAGTCCGGGGGCGGAATCCTACGAGCAGTACTTC	CASSPGAESYEQYF
many	TRBJ2-7	TRBV28	.	TGTGCCAGCAGTTCGAACTCATACGAGCAGTACTTC	CASSSNSYEQYF
many	TRBJ1-1	TRBV20-1	.	TGCAGTGTCGCGACAGGACACACTGAAGCTTTCTTT	CSVATGHTEAFF
many	TRBJ2-7	TRBV27	TRBD1	TGTGCCAGCAGGACGGTACCGGGACAGGAGAAGCTCGAGTCCTACGAGCAGTACTTC	CASRTVPGQEKLESYEQYF
.	TRBJ1-2	TRBV5-1	.	TGCGCCAGCAGCGGGGTTAAGGGCTATGGCTACACCTTC	CASSGVKGYGYTF
many	TRBJ2-7	TRBV25-1	TRBD1	TGTGCCAGCAGTAGGACAGGGAGCTCCTACGAGCAGTACTTC	CASSRTGSSYEQYF
few	TRBJ2-5	TRBV7-9	.	TGTGCCAGCACCACGAGGGGCCTCCCAGAGACCCAGTACTTC	CASTTRGLPETQYF
.	TRBJ1-1	TRBV27	.	TGTGCCAGCAGTTCACAGATCTTGAACACTGAAGCTTTCTTT	CASSSQILNTEAFF
once	TRBJ1-5	TRBV25-1	TRBD1	TGTGCCAGCAGTGGCTACAGGGGTCAGCCCCAGCATTTT	CASSGYRGQPQHF
many	TRBJ2-7	TRBV12-3/TRBV12-4	TRBD2	TGTGCCAGCACCCCCGGGACTAGCGGTTACGAGCAGTACTTC	CASTPGTSGYEQYF
many	TRBJ2-4	TRBV28	.	TGTGCCAGCAGTTTATCCGGGGCCAAAAACATTCAGTACTTC	CASSLSGAKNIQYF
.	TRBJ2-5	TRBV12-5	TRBD1	TGTGCTAGTGCCCCGGACAGGGGTGAGACCCAGTACTTC	CASAPDRGETQYF
many	TRBJ1-1	TRBV6-2/TRBV6-3	.	TGTGCCAGCAGCGATCAGACAGTTATGAACACTGAAGCTTTCTTT	CASSDQTVMNTEAFF
few	TRBJ2-1	TRBV15	.	TGTGCCACCAGCAGAGCCTTGGGGGGAGGAAGTGAGCAGTTCTTC	CATSRALGGGSEQFF
.	TRBJ2-2	TRBV7-9	.	TGTGCCAGCCAAAGGGGGATGCGGGCCGGGGAGCTGTTTTTT	CASQRGMRAGELFF
many	TRBJ1-1	TRBV28	TRBD1	TGTGCCAGCAGGTTAGGACAGGAGATTGAAGCTTTCTTT	CASRLGQEIEAFF
many	TRBJ2-7	TRBV6-2/TRBV6-3	TRBD2	TGTGCCAGCAGTTACTCAGGGCTAGCGGGAAACTACGAGCAGTACTTC	CASSYSGLAGNYEQYF
few	TRBJ2-7	TRBV20-1	TRBD2	TGCAGTGCTAGCGGGGGTCGTAGCGGGAGGATCAACGAGCAGTACTTC	CSASGGRSGRINEQYF
many	TRBJ2-1	TRBV7-3	TRBD2	TGTGCCAGCAGCTTAACCGGGACTAGCGGTTACAATGAGCAGTTCTTC	CASSLTGTSGYNEQFF
many	TRBJ1-5	TRBV20-1	.	TGCAGTGCAGGAAGGCAGGGGTTGACTCAGCCCCAGCATTTT	CSAGRQGLTQPQHF